The 14 T cell receptor beta chains below come from one sample, sequenced in a study of T cells in Graves' hyperthyroidism and ophthalmopathy. Researchers amplified the TCR beta CDR3 regions from RNA transcripts. When the TCR CDR3 underwent first-round RT-PCR, the HTBI primer set was used. MiXCR was run by TCRdb on the multiplex PCR reads, yielding one entry per CDR3 protein. This table holds more than 350,000 distinct CDR3 sequences, about a sixth found once. Sample: blood. All receptors derive from a woman in her thirties with Graves' hyperthyroidism that later progressed to Graves' ophthalmopathy.

This clonotype was recorded at least ten times. J is TRBJ1-2 and V is TRBV29-1; TRBD1 agrees at 7 bases. This CDR3 is built from 12 residues. CDR1 and CDR2 from the germline V gene are SQVTM and ANQGSEA. The V and J ends lost 5 bases and 2 bases, in that order; junction bases with no gene match: 2. The CDR3 region has the DNA TGCAGCGTTCCGACAGGGAACTATGGCTACACCTTC. Encoded protein: CSVPTGNYGYTF.

The rearrangement uses TRBV2 and TRBJ2-1; TRBD2 agrees at 10 bases. CDR3 length: 16 residues. Germline assignment: CDR1 SNHLY and CDR2 FYNNEI. Trimming took 2 bases from V and 6 from J; bases not matched to a gene: 7. The CDR3 DNA reads TGTGCCAGCAGTGAACAACTAGCGGGACTCGTCAATGAGCAGTTCTTC. Translating it yields CASSEQLAGLVNEQFF.

This clonotype was counted many times. The V call is TRBV29-1, the J call TRBJ2-7; D is uncertain. Germline-derived CDR1 and CDR2 are SQVTM and ANQGSEA. This CDR3 region has 13 residues. V was clipped by 7 bases and J by 3 bases, with 16 bases between them. In DNA form, the CDR3 reads TGCAGCGCCTCAAGCCTAGGGCTCTACGAGCAGTACTTC. Amino acid sequence: CSASSLGLYEQYF.

This chain links TRBV12-3 or TRBV12-4 with TRBJ2-1; 12 bases agree with TRBD2. The V segment lost 4 bases and the J segment 8 bases; nucleotides outside the gene matches: 6. This CDR3 has 15 amino acids. The CDR3, as DNA: TGTGCCAGCAGTTACTCTAGCGGGAGGGGCGATGAGCAGTTCTTC. It codes for CASSYSSGRGDEQFF.

This chain connects TRBV29-1 to TRBJ2-2; 7 bases line up with TRBD2. With V trimmed by 4 bases and J by 4 bases, 9 bases remained unmatched. CDR1 is SQVTM, CDR2 ANQGSEA, per germline. This CDR3 is built from 15 residues. In DNA form, the CDR3 reads TGCAGCGTTGTGGGAGGGGCCCATAGCACCGGGGAGCTGTTTTTT. As protein: CSVVGGAHSTGELFF.

The rearrangement uses TRBV20-1 and TRBJ2-1; D tentatively reads TRBD1 or TRBD2 (7 bases each). The V end lost 3 bases, the J end lost 5 bases, and 20 bases lay between the germline ends. Germline CDR1 DFQATT, CDR2 SNEGSKA (reference sequence). The CDR3 contains 16 residues. CDR3 nucleotides: TGCAGTGCTAGGACTGGACCAGCGGGGACAGACAATGAGCAGTTCTTC. This encodes CSARTGPAGTDNEQFF.

This rearrangement joins TRBV4-1 to TRBJ2-7, with D possibly TRBD1 on 6 matching bases. The CDR3 totals 15 residues. V lost 7 bases, J lost 3 bases, and 19 bases lay in between. The germline V gene has CDR1 MGHRA and CDR2 YSYEKL. The chain's CDR3 is CASNQMTGRIYEQYF. Written as DNA, the CDR3 is TGCGCCAGCAACCAGATGACAGGACGAATCTACGAGCAGTACTTC.

This chain joins TRBV6-5 and TRBJ2-7; weak D call: TRBD1 (6 bases). Germline V CDR1 and CDR2: MNHEY, SVGAGI. V was pared by 1 base and J by 5 bases, with 12 bases between. The CDR3 covers 14 residues. CDR3 in DNA: TGTGCCAGCAGTTACTGGCCTCCAGGGGACGAGCAGTACTTC. It is translated as CASSYWPPGDEQYF.

This clonotype was picked up many times. CDR3 sequence (DNA): TGCGCCAGCAGCCGCGTGACGGGGAACACTGAAGCTTTCTTT. Translated, it gives CASSRVTGNTEAFF. The chain couples TRBV4-1 to TRBJ1-1; D remains ambiguous. Per germline, CDR1 MGHRA and CDR2 YSYEKL. Deletions cut 4 bases from V and 1 base from J, with 10 bases between. This CDR3 comprises 14 residues.

Many counts were recorded for this clonotype. The rearrangement links TRBV6-1 to TRBJ2-1; no clear D gene. The CDR3 contains 14 residues. The V gene lost 1 base and the J gene lost 9 bases, with 13 bases spanning the gap. Germline V CDR1 and CDR2: MNHNS, SASEGT. The CDR3: CASSEVRLGLEQFF. DNA of the CDR3: TGTGCCAGCAGTGAAGTTCGGTTGGGCCTTGAGCAGTTCTTC.

This clonotype was observed once. V usage is TRBV7-6 and J usage is TRBJ1-1; D ambiguous. This CDR3 is built from 15 residues. Trimming took off 3 bases at V and 8 bases at J, with 19 bases between the two ends. From germline, CDR1 is SGHVS and CDR2 FNYEAQ. CDR3 region: CASSFFGGPRGEAFF. As DNA, the CDR3 is TGTGCCAGCAGCTTCTTTGGAGGACCTAGAGGGGAAGCTTTCTTT.

This clonotype was counted at least ten times. The genes are TRBV12-3 or TRBV12-4 and TRBJ2-7; D is ambiguous. The length of the CDR3 is 13 residues. Trimming cost V 11 bases and J 5 bases, with 19 bases left between them. The CDR3 nucleotides are TGTGCCTGCTCAAGATCGACCCCGGACGAGCAGTACTTC. Protein product: CACSRSTPDEQYF.

The chain couples TRBV14 to TRBJ2-4; tentatively, D is TRBD1 (6 bases). Germline V gives CDR1 SGHDN, CDR2 FVKESK. The ends were cut back, 5 bases at V and 8 bases at J, with 25 bases in the middle. The CDR3 is made up of 17 amino acids. The CDR3 reads CASSVHRAGDLGDIQYF. The CDR3 nucleotides read TGTGCCAGCAGCGTACATAGGGCAGGGGATTTGGGAGACATTCAGTACTTC. Supplemented by reference TRBV14 and TRBJ2-4, the full variable domain reads EAGVTQFPSHSVIEKGQTVTLRCDPISGHDNLYWYRRVMGKEIKFLLHFVKESKQDESGMPNNRFLAERTGGTYSTLKVQPAELEDSGVYFCASSVHRAGDLGDIQYFGAGTRLSVL.

This clonotype was recorded many times. J is TRBJ1-3 and V is TRBV7-2; D gene unclear. Looked up from germline, CDR1 is SGHTA and CDR2 is FQGNSA. The CDR3 runs to 16 residues. V lost 1 base and J 2 bases, leaving 12 bases between the germline ends. CDR3 DNA sequence: TGTGCCAGCAGCTTAGGGCTAGGCGGAACTGGAAACACCATATATTTT. Its protein product is CASSLGLGGTGNTIYF.